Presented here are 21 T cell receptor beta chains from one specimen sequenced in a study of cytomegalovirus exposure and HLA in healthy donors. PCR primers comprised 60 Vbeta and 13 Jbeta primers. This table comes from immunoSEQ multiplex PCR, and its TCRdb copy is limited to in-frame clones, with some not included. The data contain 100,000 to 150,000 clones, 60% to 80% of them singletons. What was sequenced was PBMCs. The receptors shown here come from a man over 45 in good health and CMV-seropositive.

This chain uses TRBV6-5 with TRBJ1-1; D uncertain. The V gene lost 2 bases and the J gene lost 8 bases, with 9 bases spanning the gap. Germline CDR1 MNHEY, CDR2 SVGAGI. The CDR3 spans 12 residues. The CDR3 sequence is CASSYGSAEAFF. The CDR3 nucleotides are TGTGCCAGCAGTTACGGGAGCGCGGAAGCTTTCTTT.

The CDR3 reads CASSSQGAGSNQPQHF. The CDR3 DNA follows: TGTGCCAGCAGCTCACAGGGGGCGGGAAGCAATCAGCCCCAGCATTTT. The chain has TRBV7-2 and TRBJ1-5; TRBD1 matches at 9 bases. Germline CDR1 is SGHTA and CDR2 is FQGNSA. There are 16 residues in the CDR3. With V trimmed by 4 bases and J by 1 base, 5 bases remained unmatched. The full variable domain, completed using reference TRBV7-2 and TRBJ1-5, is GAGVSQSPSNKVTEKGKDVELRCDPISGHTALYWYRQSLGQGLEFLIYFQGNSAPDKSGLPSDRFSAERTGGSVSTLTIQRTQQEDSAVYLCASSSQGAGSNQPQHFGDGTRLSIL.

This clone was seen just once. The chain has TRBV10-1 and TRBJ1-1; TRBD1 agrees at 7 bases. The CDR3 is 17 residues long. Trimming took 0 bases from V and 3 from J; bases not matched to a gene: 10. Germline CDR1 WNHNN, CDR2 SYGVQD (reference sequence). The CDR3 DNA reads TGCGCCAGCAGTGAGTCGAGAAGGGGGCGAGGGGACACTGAAGCTTTCTTT. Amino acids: CASSESRRGRGDTEAFF.

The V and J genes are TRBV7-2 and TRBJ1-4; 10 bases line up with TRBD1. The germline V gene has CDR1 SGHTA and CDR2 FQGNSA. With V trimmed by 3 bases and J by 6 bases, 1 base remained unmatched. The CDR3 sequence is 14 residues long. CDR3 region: CASSLDRGDEKLFF. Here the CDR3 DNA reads TGTGCCAGCAGCTTGGACAGGGGGGATGAAAAACTGTTTTTT.

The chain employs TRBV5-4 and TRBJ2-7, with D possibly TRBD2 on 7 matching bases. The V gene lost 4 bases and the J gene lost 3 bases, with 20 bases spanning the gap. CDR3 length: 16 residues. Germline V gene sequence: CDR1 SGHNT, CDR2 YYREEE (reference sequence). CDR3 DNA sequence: TGTGCCAGCAGCCCGGACGAGGGGGGGAAGGACTACGAGCAGTACTTC. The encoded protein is CASSPDEGGKDYEQYF.

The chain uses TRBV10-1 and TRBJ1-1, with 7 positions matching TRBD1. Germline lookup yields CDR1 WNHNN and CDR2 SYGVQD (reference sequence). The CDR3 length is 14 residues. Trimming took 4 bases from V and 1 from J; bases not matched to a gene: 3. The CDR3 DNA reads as TGCGCCAGCAGTGCCGGGACAGAGAACACTGAAGCTTTCTTT. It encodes CASSAGTENTEAFF.

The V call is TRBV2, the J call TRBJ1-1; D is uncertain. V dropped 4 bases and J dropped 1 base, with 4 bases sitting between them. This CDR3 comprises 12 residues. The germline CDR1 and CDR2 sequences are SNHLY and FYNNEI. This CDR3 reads CASSVRNTEAFF. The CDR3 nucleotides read TGTGCCAGCAGTGTCAGGAACACTGAAGCTTTCTTT.

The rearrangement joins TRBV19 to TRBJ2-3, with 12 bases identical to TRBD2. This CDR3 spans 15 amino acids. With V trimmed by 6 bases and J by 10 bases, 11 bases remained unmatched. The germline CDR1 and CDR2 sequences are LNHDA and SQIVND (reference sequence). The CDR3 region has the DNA TGTGCCAGTAGACCACTAGCGGGGGGCCAGTACGCGCAGTATTTT. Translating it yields CASRPLAGGQYAQYF. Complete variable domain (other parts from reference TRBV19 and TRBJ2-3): DGGITQSPKYLFRKEGQNVTLSCEQNLNHDAMYWYRQDPGQGLRLIYYSQIVNDFQKGDIAEGYSVSREKKESFPLTVTSAQKNPTAFYLCASRPLAGGQYAQYFGPGTRLTVL.

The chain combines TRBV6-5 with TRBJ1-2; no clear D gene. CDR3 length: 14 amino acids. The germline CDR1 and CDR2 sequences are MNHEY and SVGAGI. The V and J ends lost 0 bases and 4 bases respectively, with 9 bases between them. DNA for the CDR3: TGTGCCAGCAGTTACTCGCTTCGGGGCTATGGCTACACCTTC. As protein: CASSYSLRGYGYTF.

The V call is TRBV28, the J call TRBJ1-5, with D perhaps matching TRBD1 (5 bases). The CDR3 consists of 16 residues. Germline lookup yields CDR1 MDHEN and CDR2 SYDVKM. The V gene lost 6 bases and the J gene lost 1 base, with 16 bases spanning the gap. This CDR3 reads CASRPGSRGSNQPQHF. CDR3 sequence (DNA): TGTGCCAGCAGACCGGGCTCCCGGGGGAGCAATCAGCCCCAGCATTTT.

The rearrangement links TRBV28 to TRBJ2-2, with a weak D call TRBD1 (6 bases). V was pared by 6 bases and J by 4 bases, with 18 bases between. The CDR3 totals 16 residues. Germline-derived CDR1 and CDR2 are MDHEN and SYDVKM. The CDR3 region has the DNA TGTGCCAGCAGCCCCCCGGGCAGGGGAACCACCGGGGAGCTGTTTTTT. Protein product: CASSPPGRGTTGELFF. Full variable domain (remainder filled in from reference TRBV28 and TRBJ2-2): DVKVTQSSRYLVKRTGEKVFLECVQDMDHENMFWYRQDPGLGLRLIYFSYDVKMKEKGDIPEGYSVSREKKERFSLILESASTNQTSMYLCASSPPGRGTTGELFFGEGSRLTVL.

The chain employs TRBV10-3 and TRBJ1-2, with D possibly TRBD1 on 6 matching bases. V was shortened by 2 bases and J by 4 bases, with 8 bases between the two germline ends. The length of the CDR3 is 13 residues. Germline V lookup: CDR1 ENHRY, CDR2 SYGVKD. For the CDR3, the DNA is TGTGCCATCAGTGAGCGGGACACCTATGGCTACACCTTC. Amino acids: CAISERDTYGYTF.

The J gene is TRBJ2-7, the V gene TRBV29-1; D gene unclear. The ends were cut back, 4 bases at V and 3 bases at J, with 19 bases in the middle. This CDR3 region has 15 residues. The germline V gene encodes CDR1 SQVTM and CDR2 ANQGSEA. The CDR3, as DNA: TGCAGCGTTGCCCGACAACCTGGATTCAGCTACGAGCAGTACTTC. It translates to CSVARQPGFSYEQYF.

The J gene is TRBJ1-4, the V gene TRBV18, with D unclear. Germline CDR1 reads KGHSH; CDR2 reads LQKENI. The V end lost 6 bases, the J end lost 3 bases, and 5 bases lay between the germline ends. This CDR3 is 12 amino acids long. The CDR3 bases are TGTGCCAGCTCCGGGGCTAATGAAAAACTGTTTTTT. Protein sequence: CASSGANEKLFF.

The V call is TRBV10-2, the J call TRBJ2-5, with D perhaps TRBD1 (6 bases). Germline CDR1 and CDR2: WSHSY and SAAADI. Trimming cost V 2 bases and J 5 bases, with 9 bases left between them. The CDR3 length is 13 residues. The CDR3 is CASSETGTETQYF. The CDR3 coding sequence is TGCGCCAGCAGTGAGACAGGGACCGAGACCCAGTACTTC.

The CDR3 DNA reads as TGTGCCAGCATCCGCACAGGGGGGGGCACAGATACGCAGTATTTT. As protein: CASIRTGGGTDTQYF. V gene TRBV6-1 combines with J gene TRBJ2-3, with a possible D match to TRBD1 (8 bases). CDR1 and CDR2 (germline): MNHNS, SASEGT. The CDR3 covers 15 residues. Trimming left V 7 bases short and J 1 base short, with 15 bases between.

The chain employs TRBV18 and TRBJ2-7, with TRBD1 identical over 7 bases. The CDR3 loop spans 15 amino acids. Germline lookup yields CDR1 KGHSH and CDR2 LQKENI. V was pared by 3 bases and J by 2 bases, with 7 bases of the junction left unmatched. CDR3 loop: CASSPQQGSAYEQYF. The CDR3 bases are TGTGCCAGCTCACCGCAACAGGGGTCAGCCTACGAGCAGTACTTC. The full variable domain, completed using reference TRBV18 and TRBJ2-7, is NAGVMQNPRHLVRRRGQEARLRCSPMKGHSHVYWYRQLPEEGLKFMVYLQKENIIDESGMPKERFSAEFPKEGPSILRIQQVVRGDSAAYFCASSPQQGSAYEQYFGPGTRLTVT.

CDR3 loop: CAWSVRGRINNEQFF. As DNA, the CDR3 is TGTGCCTGGAGTGTACGAGGGCGGATAAACAATGAGCAGTTCTTC. The V and J genes are TRBV30 and TRBJ2-1; tentatively, D is TRBD2 (5 bases). This CDR3 contains 15 residues. Per germline, CDR1 GTSNPN and CDR2 SVGIG (reference sequence). V gave up 0 bases and J gave up 5 bases, with 14 bases separating them.

CDR3 bases: TGTGCCAGCAGCCCCCAGACGGGACAGGGTCAGGAGACCCAGTACTTC. It translates to CASSPQTGQGQETQYF. The chain combines TRBV5-4 with TRBJ2-5; 9 bases are a match to TRBD1. Germline trimming cut 4 bases from V and 5 bases from J; bases unmatched to any gene: 12. This CDR3 contains 16 residues. Germline-derived CDR1 and CDR2 are SGHNT and YYREEE (reference sequence).

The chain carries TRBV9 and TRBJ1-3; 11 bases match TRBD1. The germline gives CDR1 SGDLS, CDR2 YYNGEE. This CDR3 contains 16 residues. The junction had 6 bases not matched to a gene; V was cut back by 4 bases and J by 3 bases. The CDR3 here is CASSPPGQGVGNTIYF. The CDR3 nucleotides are TGTGCCAGCAGCCCACCGGGACAGGGGGTTGGAAACACCATATATTTT. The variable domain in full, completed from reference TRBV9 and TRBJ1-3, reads DSGVTQTPKHLITATGQRVTLRCSPRSGDLSVYWYQQSLDQGLQFLIQYYNGEERAKGNILERFSAQQFPDLHSELNLSSLELGDSALYFCASSPPGQGVGNTIYFGEGSWLTVV.

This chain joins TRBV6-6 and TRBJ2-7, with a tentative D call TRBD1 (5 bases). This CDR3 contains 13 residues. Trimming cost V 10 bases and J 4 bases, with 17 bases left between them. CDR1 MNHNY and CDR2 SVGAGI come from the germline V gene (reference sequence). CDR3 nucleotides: TGTGCCACCCTGGGGCAGGGCCCGTACGAGCAGTACTTC. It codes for CATLGQGPYEQYF.